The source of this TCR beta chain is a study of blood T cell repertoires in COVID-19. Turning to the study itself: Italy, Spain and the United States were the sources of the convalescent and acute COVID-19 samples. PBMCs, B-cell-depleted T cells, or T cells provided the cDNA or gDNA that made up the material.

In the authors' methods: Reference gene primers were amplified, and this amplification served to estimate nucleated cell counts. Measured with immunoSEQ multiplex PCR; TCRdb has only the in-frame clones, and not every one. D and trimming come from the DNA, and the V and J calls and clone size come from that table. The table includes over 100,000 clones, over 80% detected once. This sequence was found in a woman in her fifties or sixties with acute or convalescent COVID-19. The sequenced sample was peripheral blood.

The CDR3 region has the DNA TGCGCCAGCAGCCGGACAGGGATGAACACTGAAGCTTTCTTT. It translates to CASSRTGMNTEAFF. V gene TRBV5-1 combines with J gene TRBJ1-1; 8 bases line up with TRBD1. V was clipped by 4 bases and J by 0 bases; unmatched bases: 2. This CDR3 has 14 residues. Germline CDR1 is SGHRS and CDR2 is YFSETQ. The full variable domain, in which reference TRBV5-1 and TRBJ1-1 provide the parts outside the CDR3, is KAGVTQTPRYLIKTRGQQVTLSCSPISGHRSVSWYQQTPGQGLQFLFEYFSETQRNKGNFPGRFSGRQFSNSRSEMNVSTLELGDSALYLCASSRTGMNTEAFFGQGTRLTVV.